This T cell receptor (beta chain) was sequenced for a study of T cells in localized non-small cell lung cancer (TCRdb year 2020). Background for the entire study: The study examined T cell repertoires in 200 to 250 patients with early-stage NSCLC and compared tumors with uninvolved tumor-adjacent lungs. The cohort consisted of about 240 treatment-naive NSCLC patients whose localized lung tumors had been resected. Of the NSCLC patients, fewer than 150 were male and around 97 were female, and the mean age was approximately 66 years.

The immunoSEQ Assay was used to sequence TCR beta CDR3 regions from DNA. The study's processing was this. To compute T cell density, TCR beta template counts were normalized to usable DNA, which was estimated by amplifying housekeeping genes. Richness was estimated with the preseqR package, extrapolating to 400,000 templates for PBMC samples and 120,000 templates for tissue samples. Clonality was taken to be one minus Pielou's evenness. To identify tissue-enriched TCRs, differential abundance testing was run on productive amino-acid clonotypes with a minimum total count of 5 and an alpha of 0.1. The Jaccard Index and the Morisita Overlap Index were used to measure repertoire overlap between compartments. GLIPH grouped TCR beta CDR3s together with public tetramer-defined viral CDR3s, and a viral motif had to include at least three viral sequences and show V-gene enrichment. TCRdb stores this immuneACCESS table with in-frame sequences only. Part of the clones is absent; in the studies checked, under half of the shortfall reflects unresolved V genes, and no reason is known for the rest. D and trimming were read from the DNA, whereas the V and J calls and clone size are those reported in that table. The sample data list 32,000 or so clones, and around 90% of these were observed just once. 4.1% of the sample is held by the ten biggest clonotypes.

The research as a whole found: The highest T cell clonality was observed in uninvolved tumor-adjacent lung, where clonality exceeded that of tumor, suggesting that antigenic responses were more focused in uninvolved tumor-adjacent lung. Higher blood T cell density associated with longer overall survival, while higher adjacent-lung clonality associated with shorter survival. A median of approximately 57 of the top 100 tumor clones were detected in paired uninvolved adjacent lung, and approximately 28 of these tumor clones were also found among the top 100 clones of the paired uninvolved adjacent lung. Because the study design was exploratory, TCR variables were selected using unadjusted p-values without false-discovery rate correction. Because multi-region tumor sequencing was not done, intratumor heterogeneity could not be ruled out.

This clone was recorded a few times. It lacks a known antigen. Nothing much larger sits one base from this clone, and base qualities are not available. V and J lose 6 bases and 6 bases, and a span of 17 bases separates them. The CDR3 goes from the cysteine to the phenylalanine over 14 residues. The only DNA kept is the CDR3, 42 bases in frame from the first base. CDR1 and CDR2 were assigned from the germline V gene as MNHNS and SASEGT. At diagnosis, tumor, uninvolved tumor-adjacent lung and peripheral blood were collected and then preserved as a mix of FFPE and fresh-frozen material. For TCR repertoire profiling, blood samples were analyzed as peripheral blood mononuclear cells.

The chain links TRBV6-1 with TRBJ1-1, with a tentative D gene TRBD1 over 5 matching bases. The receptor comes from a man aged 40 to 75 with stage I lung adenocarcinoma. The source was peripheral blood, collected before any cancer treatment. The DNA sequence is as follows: TGTGCCAGCAGGGGGCTTGGGGGTGGGGCTGAAGCTTTCTTT. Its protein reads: CASRGLGGGAEAFF.